This is a list of T cell receptor beta chains from one sample in a study of T cells after yellow fever vaccination. TCRdb redid the calling of the 5' RACE reads with MiXCR, one entry per CDR3 protein. The sample records over 300,000 distinct CDR3 sequences, 6.8% being singletons. The sample was PBMCs, taken more than 35 days after the first yellow fever vaccination. These TCRs come from a man aged 18 to 30 who received the YFV17D yellow fever vaccine. CDR3s include the opening cysteine and the closing phenylalanine or tryptophan. The D gene is left open where the match is weak. Some rows have no size entry. The others give once, few or many, or a class for an expanded clone.

D: NA; size: NA; V: TRBV28; J: TRBJ2-3; CDR3: CASSLPVWEDTQYF; DNA: TGTGCCAGCAGTTTACCCGTGTGGGAAGATACGCAGTATTTT
D: NA; size: NA; V: TRBV10-3; J: TRBJ1-1; CDR3: CAIRSTHSNTEAFF; DNA: TGTGCCATCAGATCGACGCACTCGAACACTGAAGCTTTCTTT
D: NA; size: NA; V: TRBV29-1; J: TRBJ2-2; CDR3: CSTKGRGGELFF; DNA: TGCAGCACCAAAGGCCGGGGCGGGGAGCTGTTTTTT
D: TRBD2; size: NA; V: TRBV6-5; J: TRBJ2-3; CDR3: CASSYRLAGSTDTQYF; DNA: TGTGCCAGCAGTTACCGCCTAGCGGGGAGCACAGATACGCAGTATTTT
D: TRBD2; size: many; V: TRBV10-3; J: TRBJ2-1; CDR3: CAIRVGTSDEQFF; DNA: TGTGCCATCAGGGTGGGGACTAGCGATGAGCAGTTCTTC
D: TRBD1; size: many; V: TRBV12-3/TRBV12-4; J: TRBJ2-7; CDR3: CASSLDTGQNYEQYF; DNA: TGTGCCAGCAGTTTAGACACGGGACAGAACTACGAGCAGTACTTC
D: TRBD1; size: NA; V: TRBV20-1; J: TRBJ1-5; CDR3: CSARDRGPSGPQHF; DNA: TGCAGTGCAAGGGACAGGGGTCCCTCAGGGCCCCAGCATTTT
D: NA; size: NA; V: TRBV7-6; J: TRBJ2-2; CDR3: CASSLTDGTPTGELFF; DNA: TGTGCCAGCAGCTTAACAGACGGGACACCTACCGGGGAGCTGTTTTTT
D: NA; size: NA; V: TRBV12-3/TRBV12-4; J: TRBJ2-2; CDR3: CASTMGGQGTTGELFF; DNA: TGTGCCAGCACAATGGGAGGCCAGGGCACAACCGGGGAGCTGTTTTTT
D: TRBD1; size: NA; V: TRBV19; J: TRBJ2-2; CDR3: CASSKRDRYFDGELFF; DNA: TGTGCCAGTAGTAAACGGGACAGGTATTTCGACGGGGAGCTGTTTTTT
D: TRBD1; size: NA; V: TRBV12-3/TRBV12-4; J: TRBJ2-7; CDR3: CASRPGTGGPYEQYF; DNA: TGTGCCAGCAGACCCGGGACAGGGGGACCTTACGAGCAGTACTTC
D: NA; size: NA; V: TRBV5-1; J: TRBJ1-1; CDR3: CASRQQGMNTEAFF; DNA: TGCGCCAGCAGACAACAGGGCATGAACACTGAAGCTTTCTTT
D: TRBD2; size: few; V: TRBV7-2; J: TRBJ2-7; CDR3: CASSRSGGTAYEQYF; DNA: TGTGCCAGCAGTCGTAGCGGGGGGACGGCCTACGAGCAGTACTTC
D: NA; size: few; V: TRBV5-1; J: TRBJ1-1; CDR3: CASSLTSQNTEAFF; DNA: TGCGCCAGCAGCTTGACAAGCCAGAACACTGAAGCTTTCTTT
D: NA; size: NA; V: TRBV4-1; J: TRBJ2-3; CDR3: CASSQGLGIVDTQYF; DNA: TGCGCCAGCAGCCAAGGTTTGGGTATAGTGGATACGCAGTATTTT
D: NA; size: few; V: TRBV20-1; J: TRBJ1-6; CDR3: CCARDRQFPSYNSPLHF; DNA: TGCTGTGCTAGAGATCGACAGTTCCCCTCCTATAATTCACCCCTCCACTTT
D: TRBD2; size: NA; V: TRBV6-2/TRBV6-3; J: TRBJ2-5; CDR3: CASRNSGGEQETQYF; DNA: TGTGCCAGCAGAAATAGCGGGGGAGAACAAGAGACCCAGTACTTC
D: NA; size: NA; V: TRBV20-1; J: TRBJ1-4; CDR3: CSAREGVGKLFF; DNA: TGCAGTGCTAGAGAAGGTGTGGGAAAACTGTTTTTT
D: NA; size: NA; V: TRBV30; J: TRBJ1-1; CDR3: CAWVQGFGANTEAFF; DNA: TGTGCCTGGGTCCAGGGGTTCGGGGCGAACACTGAAGCTTTCTTT
D: NA; size: many; V: TRBV5-1; J: TRBJ2-2; CDR3: CASSLTGNTGELFF; DNA: TGCGCCAGCAGCCTGACAGGGAACACCGGGGAGCTGTTTTTT
D: NA; size: many; V: TRBV20-1; J: TRBJ1-1; CDR3: CSARRGADTEAFF; DNA: TGCAGTGCTAGACGGGGCGCAGACACTGAAGCTTTCTTT
D: NA; size: few; V: TRBV4-1; J: TRBJ1-2; CDR3: CASSQVGDQLYGYTF; DNA: TGCGCCAGCAGCCAAGTAGGGGACCAACTTTATGGCTACACCTTC
D: NA; size: many; V: TRBV12-3/TRBV12-4; J: TRBJ1-1; CDR3: CASSFTGLTEAFF; DNA: TGTGCCAGCAGTTTTACCGGGCTCACTGAAGCTTTCTTT
D: NA; size: many; V: TRBV5-6; J: TRBJ2-5; CDR3: CASSLQGQETQYF; DNA: TGTGCCAGCAGCCTACAGGGTCAAGAGACCCAGTACTTC